The sequence of this TCR beta chain was determined in a study of OX40 agonist ivuxolimab in advanced cancers. With respect to the entire study: Ivuxolimab was a fully human IgG2 agonistic monoclonal antibody targeting the costimulatory receptor OX40 (CD134). Intravenous ivuxolimab was administered to patients every 2 weeks at six dose levels: 0.01, 0.1, 0.3, 1.5, 3 and 10 mg/kg. Of the roughly 52 patients in dose escalation, about 20 had hepatocellular carcinoma, around 15 had melanoma, 9 had renal cell carcinoma and 9 had head and neck cancer. In the dose-escalation cohort, approximately 82% of patients were male, and the mean age was roughly 56 years with a range of roughly 20 to 79. Prior anti-PD-1, anti-PD-L1 or anti-CTLA-4 therapy was permitted, and less than 45% of dose-escalation patients had received checkpoint inhibitors. Partial responses were achieved by three dose-escalation patients, of whom one had hepatocellular carcinoma and two had cutaneous melanoma. The purpose of peripheral TCRbeta sequencing was to test whether ivuxolimab changed TCR sequence diversity and led to clonal T-cell expansion. The paper covers the monotherapy dose-escalation part of the phase I ivuxolimab trial, which included N of about 56 patients.

For sequencing of the TCRbeta CDR3 region, genomic DNA was extracted from the sorted cells. The immunoSEQ Assay was used to sequence the TCRbeta CDR3 regions. As stored in TCRdb, this immuneACCESS dataset retains in-frame rearrangements with V and J assigned. A fraction of the clones does not appear; measured against another copy, unresolved V genes explain less than half of the discrepancy, and the remainder lacks a known reason. Within this sample are tens of thousands of clones, with around 89% of them counted one time only. Roughly 11% of the sample is in the top ten clones. In this sample, this clone turned up once. Its recognized antigen is unknown. Base qualities are not recorded, but no much larger clone differs from it by a single base. The trial excluded patients who had a history of autoimmune disease or who were on systemic immunosuppression. Peripheral blood for TCR sequencing was collected from all dose cohorts at baseline, on cycle 4 day 1, and on cycle 7 day 1. The samples were taken from a phase I, first-in-human, multicenter, open-label dose-escalation trial of ivuxolimab. Adults with locally advanced or metastatic melanoma, renal cell carcinoma, hepatocellular carcinoma or head and neck squamous cell carcinoma were enrolled in the trial. Before TCR sequencing, CD4+ and CD8+ T cells were separately sorted from peripheral blood.

Overall results and qualifications from the work: At doses from 0.1 to 3.0 mg/kg, clonal expansion was seen in both CD4+ and CD8+ blood T cells between baseline and week 6. Which antigens the clonally expanded peripheral T cells were specific for was not determined. Low levels of normalized T-cell clonal expansion were also seen in some patients who did not respond. After ivuxolimab, more expanded clones were found on average in CD8+ T cells than in CD4+ T cells. Partial responders in the 0.1-3.0 mg/kg groups had among the lowest normalized peripheral clonal expansion, especially among CD8+ T cells.

Sequencing used CD4+ or CD8+ T cells sorted from blood, obtained in a trial of the OX40 agonist ivuxolimab. The receptor comes from an adult with an advanced solid tumor such as melanoma, head and neck, liver or kidney cancer.

CDR3 loop: CASSFGTGVGNEQFF. The DNA sequence is TGTGCCAGCAGCTTTGGGACAGGGGTCGGAAATGAGCAGTTCTTC. The sequence joins TRBV5-6 to TRBJ2-1, and TRBD1 matches 10 of the central bases. The germline V gene specifies SGHDT as CDR1 and YYEEEE as CDR2. From the cysteine up to the phenylalanine, the CDR3 has a length of 15 residues. The entry retains the CDR3 DNA only, 45 bases that are in frame from base 1. V is pruned by 2 bases and J by 7 bases, leaving 6 bases of the junction without a gene match.